A selection of T cell receptor beta chains follows, all from one sample in a study of shared clonotypes between healthy human individuals. Here immunoSEQ multiplex PCR was the method, and the copy in TCRdb shows in-frame clones only, minus some. The data show about 2.2 million clones, 93% seen once. The specimen sequenced was naive CD8+ T cells from PBMCs. The source is a man between 18 and 29 years old in good health. Some clones in this sample may be carry-over from other donors' samples. CDR3s leave out the opening cysteine and the closing phenylalanine or tryptophan.

V gene: TRBV7-9
J gene: TRBJ2-7
CDR3 protein: ASSPRSLADYEQY

V gene: TRBV19
J gene: TRBJ1-1
CDR3 protein: ASSINRDTEAF

V gene: TRBV4-3
J gene: TRBJ1-3
CDR3 protein: ASSQGTGFSGNTIY

V gene: TRBV27
J gene: TRBJ2-1
CDR3 protein: ASCLRDPRHEQF

V gene: TRBV27
J gene: TRBJ2-5
CDR3 protein: ASSPRLGETQY

V gene: TRBV10-3
J gene: TRBJ2-1
CDR3 protein: ATLGTSGHNEQF

V gene: TRBV19
J gene: TRBJ2-1
CDR3 protein: ASSNGLITSYNEQF

V gene: TRBV18
J gene: TRBJ2-2
CDR3 protein: ASSPGGTGYTGELF

V gene: TRBV2
J gene: TRBJ2-1
CDR3 protein: ASSEEPNNLLNEQF

V gene: TRBV25-1
J gene: TRBJ2-5
CDR3 protein: ASSEFGETQY

V gene: TRBV11-3
J gene: TRBJ1-1
CDR3 protein: ASSLGQGDTEAF

V gene: TRBV6-6
J gene: TRBJ1-5
CDR3 protein: ASDIRKSNQPQH

V gene: TRBV27
J gene: TRBJ1-5
CDR3 protein: ASKSLILKGGNQPQH

V gene: TRBV28
J gene: TRBJ1-5
CDR3 protein: ASPSPTGGQPQH

V gene: TRBV7-9
J gene: TRBJ2-7
CDR3 protein: ASSGHRGYEQY

V gene: TRBV5-5
J gene: TRBJ2-2
CDR3 protein: ASSDDRFFNTGELF

V gene: TRBV4-3
J gene: TRBJ2-1
CDR3 protein: ASSQDRRGWDNEQF

V gene: TRBV6-1
J gene: TRBJ2-6
CDR3 protein: ASSEAMFLGWGFSGANVLT

V gene: TRBV30
J gene: TRBJ2-3
CDR3 protein: AWSGPDGGRADTQY

V gene: TRBV29-1
J gene: TRBJ2-3
CDR3 protein: SGEGRTDTQY

V gene: TRBV12-1
J gene: TRBJ2-7
CDR3 protein: ASSCLTGREQY

V gene: TRBV4-2
J gene: TRBJ2-7
CDR3 protein: ASSQVASGRASDEQY

V gene: TRBV2
J gene: TRBJ1-1
CDR3 protein: ASTPRGSLVTEAF

V gene: TRBV9
J gene: TRBJ2-2
CDR3 protein: ASSVTSFGELF

V gene: TRBV6-6
J gene: TRBJ2-5
CDR3 protein: ASRDLRETQY

V gene: TRBV7-9
J gene: TRBJ2-1
CDR3 protein: ASSSVGLGREQF

V gene: TRBV15
J gene: TRBJ2-3
CDR3 protein: ATSRDLSGRASTDTQY

V gene: TRBV19
J gene: TRBJ2-1
CDR3 protein: ASSIPSIAGANEQF

V gene: TRBV9
J gene: TRBJ1-3
CDR3 protein: ASSVDLSSGNTIY

V gene: TRBV7-9
J gene: TRBJ2-5
CDR3 protein: ASSLFLTSGTQETQY

V gene: TRBV29-1
J gene: TRBJ2-5
CDR3 protein: SGSGGYFQETQY

V gene: TRBV6-4
J gene: TRBJ1-3
CDR3 protein: ASSEVTDRGLGGNTIY